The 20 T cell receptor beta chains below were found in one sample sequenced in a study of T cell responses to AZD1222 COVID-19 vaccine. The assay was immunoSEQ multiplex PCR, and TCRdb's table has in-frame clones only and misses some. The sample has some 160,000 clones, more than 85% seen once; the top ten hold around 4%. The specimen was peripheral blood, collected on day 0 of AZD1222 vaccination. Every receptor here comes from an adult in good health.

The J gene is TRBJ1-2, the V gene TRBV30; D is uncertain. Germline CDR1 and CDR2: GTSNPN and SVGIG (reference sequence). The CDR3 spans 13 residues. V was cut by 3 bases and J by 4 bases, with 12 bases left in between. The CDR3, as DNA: TGTGCCTGGAGGATACCGGGCAGCTATGGCTACACCTTC. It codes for CAWRIPGSYGYTF.

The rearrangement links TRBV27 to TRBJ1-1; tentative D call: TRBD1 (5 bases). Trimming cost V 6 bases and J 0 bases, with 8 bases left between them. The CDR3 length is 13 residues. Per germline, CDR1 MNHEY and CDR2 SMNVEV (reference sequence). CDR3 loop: CASSHRMNTEAFF. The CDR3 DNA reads TGTGCCAGCAGCCACAGGATGAACACTGAAGCTTTCTTT.

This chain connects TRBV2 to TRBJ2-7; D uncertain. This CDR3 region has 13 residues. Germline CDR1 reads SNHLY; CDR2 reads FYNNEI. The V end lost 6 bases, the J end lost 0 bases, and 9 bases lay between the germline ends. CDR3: CASSYLSSYEQYF. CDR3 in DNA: TGTGCCAGCAGCTACTTGAGCTCCTACGAGCAGTACTTC. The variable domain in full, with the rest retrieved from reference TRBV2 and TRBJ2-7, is EPEVTQTPSHQVTQMGQEVILRCVPISNHLYFYWYRQILGQKVEFLVSFYNNEISEKSEIFDDQFSVERPDGSNFTLKIRSTKLEDSAMYFCASSYLSSYEQYFGPGTRLTVT.

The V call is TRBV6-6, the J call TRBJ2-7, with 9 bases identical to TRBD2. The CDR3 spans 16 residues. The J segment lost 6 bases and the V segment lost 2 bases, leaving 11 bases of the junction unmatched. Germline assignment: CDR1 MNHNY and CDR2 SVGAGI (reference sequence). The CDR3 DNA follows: TGTGCCAGCAGTTACGCCGAGGGTAGCGGGAGATCCGAGCAGTACTTC. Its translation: CASSYAEGSGRSEQYF.

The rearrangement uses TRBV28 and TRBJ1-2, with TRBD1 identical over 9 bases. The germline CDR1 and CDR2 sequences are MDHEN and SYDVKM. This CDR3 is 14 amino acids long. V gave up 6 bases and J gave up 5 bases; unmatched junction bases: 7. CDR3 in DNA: TGTGCCAGCAGCCCCGGGACAGGGTTTTATGGCTACACCTTC. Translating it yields CASSPGTGFYGYTF.

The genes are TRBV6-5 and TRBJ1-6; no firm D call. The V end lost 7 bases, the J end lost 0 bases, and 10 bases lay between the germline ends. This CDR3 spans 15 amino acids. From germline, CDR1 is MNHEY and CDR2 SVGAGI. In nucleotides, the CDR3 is TGTGCCAGCAATTGGGAGAGCTCCTATAATTCACCCCTCCACTTT. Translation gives CASNWESSYNSPLHF.

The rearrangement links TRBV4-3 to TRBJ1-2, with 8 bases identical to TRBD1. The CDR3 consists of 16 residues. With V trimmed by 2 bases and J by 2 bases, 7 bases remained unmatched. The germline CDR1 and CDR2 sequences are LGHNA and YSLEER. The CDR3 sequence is CASSQNPGGANYGYTF. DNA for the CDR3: TGCGCCAGCAGCCAAAACCCAGGGGGCGCAAACTATGGCTACACCTTC.

The CDR3 coding sequence is TGTGCCAGCAGCGCGACCGACAGGGGAGGGGACAATGAGCAGTTCTTC. Its protein product is CASSATDRGGDNEQFF. The chain joins TRBV9 to TRBJ2-1; D might be TRBD1 (8 bases). With 3 bases removed from V and 5 bases from J, the gap between germline ends came to 18 bases. This CDR3 region has 16 residues. The germline CDR1 and CDR2 sequences are SGDLS and YYNGEE.

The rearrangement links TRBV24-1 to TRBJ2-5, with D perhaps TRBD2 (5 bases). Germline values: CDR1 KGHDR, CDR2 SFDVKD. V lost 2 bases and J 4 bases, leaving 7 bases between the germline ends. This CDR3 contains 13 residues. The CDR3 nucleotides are TGTGCCACCAGTGATTCCGGGGTAGAGACCCAGTACTTC. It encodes CATSDSGVETQYF.

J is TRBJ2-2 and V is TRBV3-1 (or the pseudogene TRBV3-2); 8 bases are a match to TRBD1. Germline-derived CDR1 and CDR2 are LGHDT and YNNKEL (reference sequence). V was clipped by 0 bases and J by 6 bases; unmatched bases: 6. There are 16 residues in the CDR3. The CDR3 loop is CASSQDPGTGAGELFF. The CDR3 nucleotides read TGTGCCAGCAGCCAAGATCCTGGGACAGGAGCCGGGGAGCTGTTTTTT.

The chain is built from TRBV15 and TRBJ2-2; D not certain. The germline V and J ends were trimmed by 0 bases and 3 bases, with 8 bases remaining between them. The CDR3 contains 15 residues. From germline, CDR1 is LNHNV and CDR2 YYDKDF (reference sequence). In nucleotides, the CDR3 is TGTGCCACCAGCAGAGATTTTCGGGACACCGGGGAGCTGTTTTTT. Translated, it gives CATSRDFRDTGELFF.

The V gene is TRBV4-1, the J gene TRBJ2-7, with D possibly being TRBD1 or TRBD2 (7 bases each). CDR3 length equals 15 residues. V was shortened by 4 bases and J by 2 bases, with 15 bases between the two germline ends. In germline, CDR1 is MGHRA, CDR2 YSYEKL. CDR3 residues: CASSLDREGPYEQYF. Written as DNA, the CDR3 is TGCGCCAGCAGCCTCGACAGGGAGGGTCCCTACGAGCAGTACTTC.

CDR3 nucleotides: TGTGCCAGCAGCCCTCACTACTTTGTAGGGGGGACCACCTACAATGAGCAGTTCTTC. Protein: CASSPHYFVGGTTYNEQFF. The V call is TRBV14, the J call TRBJ2-1, with D possibly called TRBD1 or TRBD2 (6 bases each). The CDR3 is 19 amino acids. V lost 4 bases, J lost 2 bases, and 24 bases lay in between. Germline CDR1 is SGHDN and CDR2 is FVKESK.

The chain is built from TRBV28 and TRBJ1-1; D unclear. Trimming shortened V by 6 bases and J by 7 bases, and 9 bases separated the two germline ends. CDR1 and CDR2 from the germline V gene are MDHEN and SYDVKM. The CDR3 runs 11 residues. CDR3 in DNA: TGTGCCAGCAGCCGACATAATGAAGCTTTCTTT. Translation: CASSRHNEAFF.

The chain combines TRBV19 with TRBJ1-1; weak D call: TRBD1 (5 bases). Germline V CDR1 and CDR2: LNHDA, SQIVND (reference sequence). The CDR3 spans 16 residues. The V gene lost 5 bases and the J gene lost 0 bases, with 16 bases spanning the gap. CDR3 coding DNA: TGTGCCAGTAGTCCCAGAGCTGGGACGATGAACACTGAAGCTTTCTTT. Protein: CASSPRAGTMNTEAFF.

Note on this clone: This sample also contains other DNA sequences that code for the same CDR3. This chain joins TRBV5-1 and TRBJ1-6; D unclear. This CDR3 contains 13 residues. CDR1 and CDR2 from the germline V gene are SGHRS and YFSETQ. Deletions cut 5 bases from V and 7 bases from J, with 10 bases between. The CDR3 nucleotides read TGCGCCAGCAGTAGTCAGTCGAATTCACCCCTCCACTTT. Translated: CASSSQSNSPLHF. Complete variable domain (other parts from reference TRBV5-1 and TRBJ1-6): KAGVTQTPRYLIKTRGQQVTLSCSPISGHRSVSWYQQTPGQGLQFLFEYFSETQRNKGNFPGRFSGRQFSNSRSEMNVSTLELGDSALYLCASSSQSNSPLHFGNGTRLTVT.

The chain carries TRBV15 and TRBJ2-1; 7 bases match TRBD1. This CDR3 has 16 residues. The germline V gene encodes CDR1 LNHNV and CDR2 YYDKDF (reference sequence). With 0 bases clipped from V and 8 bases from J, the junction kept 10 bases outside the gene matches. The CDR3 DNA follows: TGTGCCACCAGCAGAGATCTAGGGACAGTCGACGATGAGCAGTTCTTC. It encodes CATSRDLGTVDDEQFF.

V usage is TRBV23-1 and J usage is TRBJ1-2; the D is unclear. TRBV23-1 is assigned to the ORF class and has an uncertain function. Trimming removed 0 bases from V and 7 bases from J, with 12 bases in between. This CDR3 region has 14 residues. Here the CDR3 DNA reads TGCGCCAGCAGTCAATCGTCGGGCCCCCGTGGCTACACCTTC. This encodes CASSQSSGPRGYTF.

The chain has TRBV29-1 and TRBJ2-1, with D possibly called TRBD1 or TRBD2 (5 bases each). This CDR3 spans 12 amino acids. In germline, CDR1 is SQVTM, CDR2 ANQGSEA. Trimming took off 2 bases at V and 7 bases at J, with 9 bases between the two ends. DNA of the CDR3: TGCAGCGTTGAACCTTGGGGGAATGAGCAGTTCTTC. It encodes CSVEPWGNEQFF.

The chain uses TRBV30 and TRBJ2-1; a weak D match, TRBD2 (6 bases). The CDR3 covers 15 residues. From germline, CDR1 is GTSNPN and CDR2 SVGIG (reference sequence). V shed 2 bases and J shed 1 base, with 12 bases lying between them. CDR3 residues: CAWSSGGRSYNEQFF. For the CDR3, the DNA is TGTGCCTGGAGTTCTGGGGGGAGATCCTACAATGAGCAGTTCTTC.